The sequence of this TCR beta chain was determined in a study of blood T cell dynamics during melanoma immunotherapy. The sample's time point: pre-treatment baseline. CDR1 SGHAT and CDR2 FQDESV come from the germline V gene (reference sequence). The CDR3 length is 15 residues. V dropped 3 bases and J dropped 6 bases, with 16 bases sitting between them. Generated by immunoSEQ multiplex PCR, the TCRdb table keeps only in-frame clones and is missing some. In the table there are more than 10,000 clones, about 86% of which are singletons. V gene TRBV11-1 combines with J gene TRBJ2-3; D unclear. This sequence was found in a human donor with melanoma. This specimen was blood, taken from a patient treated with checkpoint blockade. CDR3 bases: TGTGCCAGCAGCTTCGGTGGGCAGGCACTCGATACGCAGTATTTT. Translating gives CASSFGGQALDTQYF. Filled out from reference TRBV11-1 and TRBJ2-3, the complete variable domain reads EAEVAQSPRYKITEKSQAVAFWCDPISGHATLYWYRQILGQGPELLVQFQDESVVDDSQLPKDRFSAERLKGVDSTLKIQPAELGDSAMYLCASSFGGQALDTQYFGPGTRLTVL.